This T cell receptor beta chain was recorded in a study of cytomegalovirus exposure and HLA in healthy donors. Study in general: Most donors, approximately 82% of a few hundred genotyped, fell in the Caucasian-associated ancestry cluster. Study-level findings and limits: Later work associated 16,951 TCR beta sequences with HLA alleles at 0.05 false discovery rate. Earlier findings revealed that most TCR beta V segments proved productive either about 87% or about 30% of the time.

The PCR made use of 60 Vbeta and 13 Jbeta primers. Original methodology: Later, an analysis found 75 million to 90 million unique TCR beta chains, and 8.5 million to 14 million of these were shared. TCRdb keeps only in-frame clones here, not all; method: immunoSEQ multiplex PCR. Clonal size and the V and J genes are those of that table, whereas D and trimming came from the DNA. In the table there are some 57,000 clones, about 89% of which are singletons. The CDR3 consists of 16 residues. V lost 1 base, J lost 0 bases, and 4 bases stayed unmatched. Looked up from germline, CDR1 is MGHRA and CDR2 is YSYEKL. Remarks on this clone: Its antigen remains unknown.

The chain recombines TRBV4-1 with TRBJ2-7; TRBD2 agrees at 9 bases. The TCR originated in a young man in good health and CMV-seropositive. Material for sequencing was PBMCs. DNA of the CDR3: TGCGCCAGCAGCCAAGGCGCTAGCGGGATCTCCTACGAGCAGTACTTC. Its protein product is CASSQGASGISYEQYF.